The 15 T cell receptor beta chains below all came from one sample that was sequenced in a study of blood T cell repertoires in COVID-19. Repertoires were generated with immunoSEQ multiplex PCR, while TCRdb's copy carries only in-frame clones and drops some. The sample has around 300,000 clones; around 92% are singletons. The sample consisted of PBMCs or T cells enriched from blood (not recorded which). The receptors originated from a woman in her 30s who had recovered from COVID-19.

This clone showed up just a few times. The chain has TRBV10-2 and TRBJ1-3; D ambiguous. Per the germline V gene, CDR1 is WSHSY and CDR2 is SAAADI. V lost 4 bases, J lost 2 bases, and 12 bases lay in between. CDR3 length equals 15 residues. This chain's CDR3 is CASSAGGRTGNTIYF. The DNA of the CDR3 is TGCGCCAGCAGTGCCGGAGGGCGGACTGGAAACACCATATATTTT.

The chain combines TRBV7-3 with TRBJ2-3; tentatively, D is TRBD2 (5 bases). Trimming cost V 2 bases and J 4 bases, with 13 bases left between them. This CDR3 contains 15 residues. Germline V CDR1 and CDR2: SGHTA, FQGTGA. CDR3: CASSLWPSGSDTQYF. The DNA of the CDR3 is TGTGCCAGCAGCTTATGGCCAAGCGGATCAGATACGCAGTATTTT. Supplemented by reference TRBV7-3 and TRBJ2-3, the full variable domain reads GAGVSQTPSNKVTEKGKYVELRCDPISGHTALYWYRQSLGQGPEFLIYFQGTGAADDSGLPNDRFFAVRPEGSVSTLKIQRTERGDSAVYLCASSLWPSGSDTQYFGPGTRLTVL.

The genes are TRBV6-5 and TRBJ1-1; no reliable D call. The CDR3 contains 13 residues. V was shortened by 7 bases and J by 1 base, with 10 bases between the two germline ends. Germline CDR1 reads MNHEY; CDR2 reads SVGAGI. The CDR3 nucleotides read TGTGCCAGCACGCGGTCTGGGAACACTGAAGCTTTCTTT. Its protein is CASTRSGNTEAFF.

This clone has a handful of counts. This rearrangement joins TRBV5-1 to TRBJ1-4; TRBD1 agrees at 7 bases. The CDR3 sequence is 16 residues long. Trimming at V came to 0 bases and at J to 5 bases, leaving 7 bases not matched to a gene. Germline V lookup: CDR1 SGHRS, CDR2 YFSETQ. CDR3 in amino acids: CASSLGSWTGNEKLFF. Here the CDR3 DNA reads TGCGCCAGCAGCTTGGGTTCCTGGACAGGCAATGAAAAACTGTTTTTT.

CDR3 loop: CASIPGQNSNQPQHF. The CDR3 DNA reads TGTGCCAGTATTCCTGGACAGAATAGCAATCAGCCCCAGCATTTT. V and J are TRBV19 and TRBJ1-5, with D maybe TRBD1 (6 bases). Germline CDR1 LNHDA, CDR2 SQIVND (reference sequence). V lost 7 bases to trimming and J lost 0 bases, with 13 bases between them. The CDR3 sequence is 15 residues long. Full variable domain (rest looked up from reference TRBV19 and TRBJ1-5): DGGITQSPKYLFRKEGQNVTLSCEQNLNHDAMYWYRQDPGQGLRLIYYSQIVNDFQKGDIAEGYSVSREKKESFPLTVTSAQKNPTAFYLCASIPGQNSNQPQHFGDGTRLSIL.

This sequence joins TRBV28 and TRBJ1-1; D is ambiguous. Trimming shortened V by 7 bases and J by 0 bases, and 12 bases separated the two germline ends. The CDR3 extends over 14 amino acids. Per the germline V gene, CDR1 is MDHEN and CDR2 is SYDVKM. CDR3 in DNA: TGTGCCAGCACCACCAGGTGGCTGAACACTGAAGCTTTCTTT. Translated, it gives CASTTRWLNTEAFF.

V usage is TRBV3-1 (or the pseudogene TRBV3-2) and J usage is TRBJ1-4, with TRBD1 as a possible D gene (6 bases). The germline CDR1 and CDR2 sequences are LGHDT and YNNKEL (reference sequence). The V end was cut by 3 bases, the J end by 5 bases, with 13 bases between. The CDR3 length is 15 residues. CDR3 region: CASSQAGTQNEKLFF. The CDR3, as DNA: TGTGCCAGCAGCCAGGCCGGGACACAGAATGAAAAACTGTTTTTT.

Only one count was recorded for this clone. The J gene is TRBJ1-1, the V gene TRBV25-1; weak D call: TRBD1 (6 bases). V was trimmed by 4 bases and J by 2 bases, leaving 11 bases between them. Germline lookup yields CDR1 MGHDK and CDR2 SYGVNS. This CDR3 is 14 amino acids long. CDR3 loop: CASSGIQGNTEAFF. CDR3 in DNA: TGTGCCAGCAGTGGAATACAGGGAAACACTGAAGCTTTCTTT.

There are a few counts of this clone. The gene calls are TRBV6-5 and TRBJ2-3, with D perhaps matching TRBD2 (6 bases). Germline values: CDR1 MNHEY, CDR2 SVGAGI. Trimming took off 6 bases at V and 2 bases at J, with 12 bases between the two ends. The CDR3 is made up of 14 amino acids. The CDR3 DNA reads TGTGCCAGCAGGGCGGGACTTTTCACAGATACGCAGTATTTT. It codes for CASRAGLFTDTQYF.

This rearrangement joins TRBV29-1 to TRBJ1-2; possible D gene TRBD1, 6 bases. The CDR3 is made up of 13 amino acids. Deletions cut 8 bases from V and 5 bases from J, with 18 bases between. Germline CDR1 reads SQVTM; CDR2 reads ANQGSEA. This chain's CDR3 is CSTPRGGAYGYTF. The CDR3 DNA sequence: TGCAGCACCCCGAGGGGGGGGGCATATGGCTACACCTTC.

The genes are TRBV7-9 and TRBJ1-1, with a weak D call TRBD1 (5 bases). Trimming stripped 5 bases from V and 7 bases from J, with 11 bases between. CDR1 is SEHNR, CDR2 FQNEAQ, per germline (reference sequence). This CDR3 has 12 amino acids. CDR3 DNA: TGTGCCAGCAGCCGACGACAGAATGAAGCTTTCTTT. Translated: CASSRRQNEAFF. Full variable domain (rest looked up from reference TRBV7-9 and TRBJ1-1): DTGVSQNPRHKITKRGQNVTFRCDPISEHNRLYWYRQTLGQGPEFLTYFQNEAQLEKSRLLSDRFSAERPKGSFSTLEIQRTEQGDSAMYLCASSRRQNEAFFGQGTRLTVV.

Ten or more counts support this clone. The chain joins TRBV4-1 to TRBJ2-2, with D uncertain. The CDR3 consists of 15 residues. Trimming pared 1 base from V and 6 bases from J, leaving 12 bases between. CDR1 is MGHRA and CDR2 is YSYEKL in the germline V gene. The CDR3 DNA sequence: TGCGCCAGCAGCCAAGGTTATGGCAGCGCCGGGGAGCTGTTTTTT. Protein: CASSQGYGSAGELFF.

There are a few counts of this clone. Here the CDR3 reads CASSIQGASYEQYF. In nucleotides, the CDR3 is TGTGCCAGCAGTATACAGGGGGCGAGCTACGAGCAGTACTTC. The rearrangement joins TRBV6-5 to TRBJ2-7, with TRBD1 matching over 9 bases. Per germline, CDR1 MNHEY and CDR2 SVGAGI. Trimming at V came to 5 bases and at J to 3 bases, leaving 5 bases not matched to a gene. The CDR3 contains 14 residues.

This chain connects TRBV6-2 or TRBV6-3 to TRBJ1-1, with 9 positions matching TRBD1. Trimming took 5 bases from V and 1 from J; bases not matched to a gene: 2. This CDR3 is 14 amino acids long. Germline CDR1 MNHEY, CDR2 SVGEGT. Written as DNA, the CDR3 is TGTGCCAGCAGTCACAGGGGGCGGAACACTGAAGCTTTCTTT. Encoded protein: CASSHRGRNTEAFF.

The J gene is TRBJ1-1, the V gene TRBV29-1; the match to TRBD1 covers 8 bases. Germline V gene sequence: CDR1 SQVTM, CDR2 ANQGSEA. CDR3 length: 15 residues. The trim removed 8 bases at V and 5 bases at J, leaving 16 bases unmatched. The CDR3 coding sequence is TGCAGCACCTGTTACCTCGGACAGGGTGAGACTGAAGCTTTCTTT. Protein: CSTCYLGQGETEAFF.